This T cell receptor (beta chain) was sequenced during a study of beta chain features in type 1 diabetes. In the study overall: The study examined about 110,000,000 sorted cells across all samples.

The CDR3 has 18 amino acids. Germline V lookup: CDR1 MNHEY, CDR2 SMNVEV (reference sequence). V was trimmed by 4 bases and J by 2 bases, leaving 21 bases between them. Expressed TCRB transcripts were sequenced because the entire RNA isolate underwent reverse transcription. Sequencing was performed with immunoSEQ multiplex PCR; in TCRdb, only in-frame clones are kept and a portion is missing. Of about 290,000 clones listed, about 7.8% were seen once; the top ten hold more than 1%. General study points: Highly expressing activated T cells could be over-counted with a cDNA template. Compared to healthy donors, patients appeared to have naive, central memory and Treg TCRB repertoires that were more alike. A moderate, significant TCRB CDR3 shortening appeared in type 1 diabetes across four CD4+ subsets.

This clone was counted a few times. The target antigen is unknown. The sequence derives from a young woman in good health. Sequencing was done on a sample of central memory CD4+ T cells from blood. The gene calls are TRBV27 and TRBJ1-3; D call uncertain. The CDR3 nucleotides are TGTGCCAGCAGTTGGCCCCGTTGGAGGAAAGGCCCTGGAAACACCATATATTTT. It yields the protein CASSWPRWRKGPGNTIYF.